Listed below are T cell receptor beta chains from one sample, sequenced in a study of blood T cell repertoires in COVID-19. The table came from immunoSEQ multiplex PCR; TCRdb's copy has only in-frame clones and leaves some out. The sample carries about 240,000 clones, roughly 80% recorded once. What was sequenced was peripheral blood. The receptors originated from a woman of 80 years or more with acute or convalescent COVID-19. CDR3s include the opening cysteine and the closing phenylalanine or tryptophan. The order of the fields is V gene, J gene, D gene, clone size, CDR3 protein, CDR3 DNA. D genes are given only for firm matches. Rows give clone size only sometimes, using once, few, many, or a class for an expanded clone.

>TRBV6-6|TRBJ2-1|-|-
CALGGQAGEQFF
TGTGCTCTGGGGGGTCAGGCGGGTGAGCAGTTCTTC
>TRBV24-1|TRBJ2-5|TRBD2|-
CATSDLRSGGRETQYF
TGTGCCACCAGTGATTTGCGTTCGGGGGGGCGTGAGACCCAGTACTTC
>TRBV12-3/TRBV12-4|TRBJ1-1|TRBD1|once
CASSGTVHTEAFF
TGTGCCAGTTCCGGGACAGTACACACTGAAGCTTTCTTT
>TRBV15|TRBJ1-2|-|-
CATSRDRQGPPHTF
TGTGCCACCAGCAGAGATAGGCAGGGGCCCCCTCACACCTTC
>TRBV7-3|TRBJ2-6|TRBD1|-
CASAANRGLGSGANVLTF
TGTGCCAGCGCGGCAAACAGGGGGCTGGGCTCTGGGGCCAACGTCCTGACTTTC
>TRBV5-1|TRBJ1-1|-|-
CASSFPGGTEAFF
TGCGCCAGCAGCTTCCCGGGTGGGACTGAAGCTTTCTTT
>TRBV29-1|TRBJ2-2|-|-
CSVEGRGRYTGELFF
TGCAGCGTTGAGGGGCGGGGGCGGTACACCGGGGAGCTGTTTTTT
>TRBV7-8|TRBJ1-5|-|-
CASSLDGGGNQPQHF
TGTGCCAGCAGTTTAGACGGGGGGGGGAATCAGCCCCAGCATTTT
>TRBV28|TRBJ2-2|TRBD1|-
CASREQGSGELFF
TGTGCCAGCAGAGAACAGGGGAGCGGGGAGCTGTTTTTT
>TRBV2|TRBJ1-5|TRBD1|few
CASSEGGQGQGNQPQHF
TGTGCCAGCAGTGAAGGAGGACAGGGTCAAGGCAATCAGCCCCAGCATTTT
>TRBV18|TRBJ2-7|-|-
CASSAAGDQYF
TGTGCCAGCTCTGCGGCAGGGGACCAGTACTTC
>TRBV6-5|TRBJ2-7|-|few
CASSRVSSLYEQYF
TGTGCCAGCAGCAGGGTCTCTTCGCTCTACGAGCAGTACTTC
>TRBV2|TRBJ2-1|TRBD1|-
CASSPRQGASHEQFF
TGTGCCAGCAGTCCCCGACAGGGTGCTTCCCATGAGCAGTTCTTC
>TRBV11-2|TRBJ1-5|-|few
CASSLDRGDNQPQHF
TGTGCCAGCAGCTTAGACAGGGGCGATAATCAGCCCCAGCATTTT
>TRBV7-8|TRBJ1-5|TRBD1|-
CASSFGTGSNQPQHF
TGTGCCAGCAGCTTCGGGACAGGTAGCAATCAGCCCCAGCATTTT
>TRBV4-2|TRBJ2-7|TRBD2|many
CASSQDPQTSGGAHEQYF
TGTGCCAGCAGCCAAGATCCTCAGACTAGCGGGGGGGCCCACGAGCAGTACTTC
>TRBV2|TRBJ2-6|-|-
CASRQGPGANVLTF
TGTGCCAGCAGGCAGGGCCCTGGGGCCAACGTCCTGACTTTC
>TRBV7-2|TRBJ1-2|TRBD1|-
CASSRDSNYLYGYTF
TGTGCCAGCAGCCGGGACAGCAATTACCTCTATGGCTACACCTTC
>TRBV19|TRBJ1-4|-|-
CASSTERANEKLFF
TGTGCCAGTAGTACTGAGCGTGCTAATGAAAAACTGTTTTTT
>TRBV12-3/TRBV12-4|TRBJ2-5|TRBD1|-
CASRTTGLETQYF
TGTGCCAGCAGAACGACAGGGCTGGAGACCCAGTACTTC
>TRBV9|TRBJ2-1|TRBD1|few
CASSPRDRWPSNEQFF
TGTGCCAGCAGCCCCAGGGACAGGTGGCCGTCCAATGAGCAGTTCTTC
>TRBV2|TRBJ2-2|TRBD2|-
CASSPGLAGGNTGELFF
TGTGCCAGCAGCCCCGGACTAGCGGGGGGTAACACCGGGGAGCTGTTTTTT
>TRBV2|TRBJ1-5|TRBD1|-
CASNQGANQPQHF
TGTGCCAGCAACCAGGGGGCAAATCAGCCCCAGCATTTT
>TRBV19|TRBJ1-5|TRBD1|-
CASSDRGQRGNQPQHF
TGTGCCAGTAGCGACAGGGGGCAGAGAGGCAATCAGCCCCAGCATTTT
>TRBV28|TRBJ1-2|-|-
CASSYGTGSFGGGYTF
TGTGCCAGCAGCTACGGTACCGGATCTTTCGGGGGTGGCTACACCTTC
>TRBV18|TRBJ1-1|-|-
CASSPNSPGANTEAFF
TGTGCCAGCTCACCAAACAGCCCAGGGGCCAACACTGAAGCTTTCTTT
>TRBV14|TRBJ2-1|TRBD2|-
CASSLPGGRGGRNEQFF
TGTGCCAGCAGCCTCCCTGGCGGGCGGGGGGGCAGGAATGAGCAGTTCTTC
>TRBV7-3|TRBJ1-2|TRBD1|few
CASSPRGGQAPLGGYTF
TGTGCCAGCAGCCCGAGGGGAGGACAGGCACCTCTTGGTGGCTACACCTTC
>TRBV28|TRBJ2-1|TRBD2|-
CASRDRGGPYNEQFF
TGTGCCAGCAGAGATCGGGGGGGCCCCTACAATGAGCAGTTCTTC
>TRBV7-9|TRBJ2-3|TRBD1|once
CASSFFPGKGGRFTDTQYF
TGTGCCAGCAGCTTTTTTCCGGGAAAAGGGGGCCGGTTCACAGATACGCAGTATTTT
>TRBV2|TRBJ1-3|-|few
CASSESAISGNTIYF
TGTGCCAGCAGTGAAAGCGCCATCTCTGGAAACACCATATATTTT
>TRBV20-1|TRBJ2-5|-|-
CSASKTGETQYF
TGCAGTGCTAGTAAAACCGGGGAGACCCAGTACTTC
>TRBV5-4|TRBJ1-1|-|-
CASSLAPVGYMNTEAFF
TGTGCCAGCAGCTTGGCCCCAGTCGGGTACATGAACACTGAAGCTTTCTTT
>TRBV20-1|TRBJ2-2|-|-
CSASPLWGEDTGELFF
TGCAGTGCTAGTCCCCTCTGGGGGGAGGACACCGGGGAGCTGTTTTTT
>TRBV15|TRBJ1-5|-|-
CATSRLSPQGYQPQHF
TGTGCCACCAGCAGACTAAGCCCTCAGGGGTATCAGCCCCAGCATTTT
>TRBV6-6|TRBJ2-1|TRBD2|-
CASSYPVGAGEHEQFF
TGTGCCAGCAGTTACCCCGTGGGAGCGGGGGAACATGAGCAGTTCTTC
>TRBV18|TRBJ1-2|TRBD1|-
CASSPGGDRGSYGYTF
TGTGCCAGCTCACCCGGGGGCGACAGGGGCTCCTATGGCTACACCTTC
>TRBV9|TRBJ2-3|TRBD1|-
CASSDRDRGSLGADTQYF
TGTGCCAGCAGCGACAGGGACAGGGGGTCCCTGGGCGCAGATACGCAGTATTTT
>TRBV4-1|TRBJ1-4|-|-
CASSQRGGADNEKLFF
TGCGCCAGCAGCCAAAGGGGGGGAGCCGATAATGAAAAACTGTTTTTT
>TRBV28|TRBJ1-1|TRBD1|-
CASSTPTGGRGTEAFF
TGTGCCAGCAGTACTCCGACAGGGGGCCGGGGCACTGAAGCTTTCTTT
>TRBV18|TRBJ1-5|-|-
CASSGAVNQPQHF
TGTGCCAGCTCAGGGGCGGTCAATCAGCCCCAGCATTTT
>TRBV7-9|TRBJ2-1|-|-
CASSLSGTYYNEQFF
TGTGCCAGCAGCTTATCAGGGACTTACTACAATGAGCAGTTCTTC
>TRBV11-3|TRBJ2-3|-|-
CASSFSGLDTDTQYF
TGTGCCAGCAGCTTTTCGGGACTCGACACAGATACGCAGTATTTT
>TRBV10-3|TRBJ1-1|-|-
CAIRRGNTEAFF
TGTGCCATCAGGCGGGGGAACACTGAAGCTTTCTTT
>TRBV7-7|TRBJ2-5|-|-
CASSLVSQETQYF
TGTGCTAGCAGCTTAGTCAGCCAAGAGACCCAGTACTTC
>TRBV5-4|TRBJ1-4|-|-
CASSPGGREKLFF
TGTGCCAGCAGCCCCGGGGGGAGGGAAAAACTGTTTTTT
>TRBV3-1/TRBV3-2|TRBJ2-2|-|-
CASSQPHGTPNTGELFF
TGTGCCAGCAGCCAACCCCACGGGACTCCAAACACCGGGGAGCTGTTTTTT
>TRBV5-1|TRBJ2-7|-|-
CASSLVGSAGEQYF
TGCGCCAGCAGCTTGGTCGGCAGCGCAGGGGAGCAGTACTTC